This paragraph covers one TCR beta chain sequence. The entry originates in a study of T cells in Graves' hyperthyroidism and ophthalmopathy. Amplification of TCR beta CDR3 regions used RNA as the template. HTBI primers were the set used in a first-round RT-PCR of the TCR CDR3. One entry per CDR3 protein, called by TCRdb with MiXCR from the multiplex PCR reads. The sample yields roughly 840,000 distinct CDR3 sequences, more than 30% seen once. CDR3 size: 14 residues. With 1 base removed from V and 2 bases from J, the gap between germline ends came to 9 bases. Germline CDR1 reads SGHRS; CDR2 reads YFSETQ.

The genes are TRBV5-1 and TRBJ2-5, with D uncertain. What was sequenced was blood. The sequence was obtained from a man between 18 and 35 years old with Graves' hyperthyroidism. For the CDR3, the DNA is TGCGCCAGCAGCTTGTACCGCAGGCAAGAGACCCAGTACTTC. Protein sequence: CASSLYRRQETQYF. Full variable domain (outside the CDR3, taken from reference TRBV5-1 and TRBJ2-5): KAGVTQTPRYLIKTRGQQVTLSCSPISGHRSVSWYQQTPGQGLQFLFEYFSETQRNKGNFPGRFSGRQFSNSRSEMNVSTLELGDSALYLCASSLYRRQETQYFGPGTRLLVL.